This record looks at one TCR beta chain sequence and its context. Trimming shortened V by 5 bases and J by 5 bases, and 30 bases separated the two germline ends. CDR1 KGHDR and CDR2 SFDVKD come from the germline V gene. The CDR3 sequence is 20 residues long. The data were obtained in a study of blood T cell repertoires in COVID-19. Assay: immunoSEQ multiplex PCR; the TCRdb copy retains only in-frame clones and omits some. The sample records around 300,000 clones, approximately 90% being singletons. The participants were between about 18 and 90 years old and came from under 25 US areas. Participant-given clinical history determined each cohort assignment.

V and J are TRBV24-1 and TRBJ1-5; D is perhaps TRBD1 (5 bases). Sequences were obtained from PBMCs or T cells enriched from blood (not recorded which). The sequence was obtained from a woman in her 30s who had recovered from COVID-19. As DNA, the CDR3 is TGTGCCACCAGTGTTCTATGGGGGGTGAAGCAACCTTTTTTTTATCAGCCCCAGCATTTT. Its protein product is CATSVLWGVKQPFFYQPQHF.